This T cell receptor beta chain comes out of a study of immune characterization of retroperitoneal liposarcoma. TCRdb independently ran MiXCR on the PCR reads; one entry per CDR3 protein. The sample holds roughly 11,000 distinct CDR3 sequences, roughly 20% seen once. This clonotype was detected many times. Between the trimmed V and J ends, which lost 0 bases and 3 bases, there was a span of 9 bases. The germline CDR1 and CDR2 sequences are WSHSY and SAAADI. The length of the CDR3 is 15 residues. What was sequenced was blood. This TCR derives from a female donor with retroperitoneal liposarcoma. V is TRBV10-2 and J is TRBJ2-1; possibly TRBD1 or TRBD2 for D (5 bases each). In DNA, the CDR3 is TGCGCCAGCAGTGAGTCCCAGGGAGTCTACAATGAGCAGTTCTTC. Translating it yields CASSESQGVYNEQFF.